The entry that follows covers one T cell receptor beta chain sequence. As yet, its antigen is unknown. These data are taken from a study of cytomegalovirus exposure and HLA in healthy donors. Points from the study as a whole: Many donors shared some public TCRs, even though most TCR sequences were rare. Later analysis reportedly placed an Asian-associated ancestry cluster below the roughly 680-donor mean in N-insertions. As confirmed in vitro, three CMV-associated chains were specific for CMV antigens.

The PCR employed 60 Vbeta primers together with 13 Jbeta primers. Sequencing was performed with immunoSEQ multiplex PCR; in TCRdb, only in-frame clones are kept and a portion is missing. This table has approximately 170,000 clones, roughly 84% appearing once. Donors counted as nominally healthy when sampled, yet unrecorded immune exposures were likely. V lost 3 bases and J 0 bases, leaving 6 bases between the germline ends. The CDR3 spans 15 residues. CDR1 and CDR2 (germline): KGHSH, LQKENI. The specimen sequenced was PBMCs. The sequence was collected from a boy aged 2 to 9 in good health and CMV-seronegative. V is TRBV18 and J is TRBJ2-6, with unresolved D. In nucleotides, the CDR3 is TGTGCCAGCTCACCCAGGAACTCTGGGGCCAACGTCCTGACTTTC. It specifies CASSPRNSGANVLTF.